Each of the 5 T cell receptor beta chains below was sequenced from the same sample in a study of cytomegalovirus exposure and HLA in healthy donors. Primers included in the PCR were 60 Vbeta and 13 Jbeta primers. The protocol was immunoSEQ multiplex PCR, while the TCRdb copy is restricted to in-frame clones and leaves out a portion. There are 130,000 or so clones in the sample; about 81% occur only once, and around 1.9% lies in the top ten. Input material: PBMCs. The receptors originated from a man aged 40-49 years in good health and CMV-seronegative.

The chain links TRBV19 to TRBJ1-6; D not certain. V lost 4 bases and J 7 bases, leaving 14 bases between the germline ends. The CDR3 runs to 15 residues. Looked up from germline, CDR1 is LNHDA and CDR2 is SQIVND (reference sequence). The CDR3 sequence: CASSTQATYNSPLHF. The CDR3 DNA reads TGTGCCAGTAGTACCCAGGCTACTTACAATTCACCCCTCCACTTT.

This clone appeared a single time. The chain is built from TRBV5-1 and TRBJ1-1; 7 positions match TRBD1. The germline V gene has CDR1 SGHRS and CDR2 YFSETQ. V gave up 4 bases and J gave up 0 bases; unmatched junction bases: 3. The CDR3 contains 14 residues. The CDR3 sequence is CASSVTGLNTEAFF. Here the CDR3 DNA reads TGCGCCAGCAGCGTGACAGGGTTGAACACTGAAGCTTTCTTT. Full variable domain (outside the CDR3, taken from reference TRBV5-1 and TRBJ1-1): KAGVTQTPRYLIKTRGQQVTLSCSPISGHRSVSWYQQTPGQGLQFLFEYFSETQRNKGNFPGRFSGRQFSNSRSEMNVSTLELGDSALYLCASSVTGLNTEAFFGQGTRLTVV.

The V gene is TRBV9, the J gene TRBJ2-5; D not certain. CDR1 is SGDLS and CDR2 is YYNGEE in the germline V gene. Trimming removed 3 bases from V and 2 bases from J, with 8 bases in between. This CDR3 is 13 amino acids long. The CDR3 spells CASSEAGQETQYF. The CDR3 DNA sequence: TGTGCCAGCAGCGAGGCCGGGCAAGAGACCCAGTACTTC.

V and J are TRBV7-8 and TRBJ1-5, with D tentatively TRBD1 (6 bases). V lost 4 bases and J lost 4, with 20 bases in between. The CDR3 is made up of 17 amino acids. Germline V gene lookup returns CDR1 SGHVS and CDR2 FQNEAQ. CDR3 sequence (DNA): TGTGCCAGCAGCTGGGAGCCTTTGGGGGCCGGGAATCAGCCCCAGCATTTT. This gives the protein CASSWEPLGAGNQPQHF.

The chain joins TRBV28 to TRBJ1-5, with 9 positions matching TRBD1. The CDR3 sequence is 15 residues long. CDR1 and CDR2 from the germline V gene are MDHEN and SYDVKM. V shed 6 bases and J 8 bases; nucleotides not matched to a gene: 11. The CDR3 coding sequence is TGTGCCAGCAGGGTCCTTGGGGACAGGGACGAGCCCCAGCATTTT. Protein sequence: CASRVLGDRDEPQHF.